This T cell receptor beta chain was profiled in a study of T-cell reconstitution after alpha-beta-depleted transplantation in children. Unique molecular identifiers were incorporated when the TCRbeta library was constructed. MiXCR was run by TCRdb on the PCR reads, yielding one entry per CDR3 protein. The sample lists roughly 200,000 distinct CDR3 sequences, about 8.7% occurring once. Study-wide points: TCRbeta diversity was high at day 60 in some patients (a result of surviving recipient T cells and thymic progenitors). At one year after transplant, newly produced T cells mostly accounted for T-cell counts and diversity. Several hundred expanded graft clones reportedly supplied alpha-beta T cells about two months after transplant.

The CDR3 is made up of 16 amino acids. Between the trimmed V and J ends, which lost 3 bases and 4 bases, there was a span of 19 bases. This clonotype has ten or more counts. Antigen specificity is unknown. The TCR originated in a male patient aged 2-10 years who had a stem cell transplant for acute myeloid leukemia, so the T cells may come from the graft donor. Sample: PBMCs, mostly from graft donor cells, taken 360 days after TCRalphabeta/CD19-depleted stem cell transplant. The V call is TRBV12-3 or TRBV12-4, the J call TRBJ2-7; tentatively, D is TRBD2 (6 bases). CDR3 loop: CASSFVTQRVLYEQYF. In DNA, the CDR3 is TGTGCCAGCAGTTTCGTCACCCAGCGGGTGTTATACGAGCAGTACTTC.